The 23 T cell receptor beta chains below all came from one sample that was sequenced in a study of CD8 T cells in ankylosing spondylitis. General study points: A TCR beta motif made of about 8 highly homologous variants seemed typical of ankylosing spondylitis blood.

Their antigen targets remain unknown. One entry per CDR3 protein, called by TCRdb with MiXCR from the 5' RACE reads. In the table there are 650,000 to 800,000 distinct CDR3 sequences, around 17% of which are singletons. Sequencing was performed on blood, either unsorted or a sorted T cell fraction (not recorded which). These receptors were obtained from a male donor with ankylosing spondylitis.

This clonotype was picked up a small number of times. The CDR3 nucleotides are TGTGCCACCAGCAGAGATCGGGGAAGGGGTCGGAACAATGAGCAGTTCTTC. It specifies CATSRDRGRGRNNEQFF. The chain couples TRBV15 to TRBJ2-1, with D perhaps TRBD1 or TRBD2 (5 bases each). This CDR3 spans 17 amino acids. Trimming removed 0 bases at V and 5 bases at J, with 17 bases between. From germline, CDR1 is LNHNV and CDR2 YYDKDF (reference sequence).

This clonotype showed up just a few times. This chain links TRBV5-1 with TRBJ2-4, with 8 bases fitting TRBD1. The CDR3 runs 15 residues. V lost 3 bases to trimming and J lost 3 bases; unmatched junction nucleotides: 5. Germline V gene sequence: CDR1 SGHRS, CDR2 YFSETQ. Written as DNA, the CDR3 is TGCGCCAGCAGCTCTGGACAGGGACTCAAAAACATTCAGTACTTC. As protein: CASSSGQGLKNIQYF.

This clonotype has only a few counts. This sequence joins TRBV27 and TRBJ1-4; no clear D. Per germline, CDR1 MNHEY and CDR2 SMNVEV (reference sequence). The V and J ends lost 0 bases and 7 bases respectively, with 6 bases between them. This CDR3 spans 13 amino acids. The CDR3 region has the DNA TGTGCCAGCAGTTTATCCGGGTTTGAAAAACTGTTTTTT. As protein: CASSLSGFEKLFF.

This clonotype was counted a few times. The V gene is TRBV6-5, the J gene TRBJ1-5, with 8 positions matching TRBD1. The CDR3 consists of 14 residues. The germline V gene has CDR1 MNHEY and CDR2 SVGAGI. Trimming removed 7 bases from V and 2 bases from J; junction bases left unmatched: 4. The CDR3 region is CASKLTGGNQPQHF. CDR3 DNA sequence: TGTGCCAGCAAGTTGACAGGGGGCAATCAGCCCCAGCATTTT.

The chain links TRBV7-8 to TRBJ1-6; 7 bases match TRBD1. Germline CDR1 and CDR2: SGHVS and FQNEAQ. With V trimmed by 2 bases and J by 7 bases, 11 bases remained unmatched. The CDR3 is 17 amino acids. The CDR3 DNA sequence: TGTGCCAGCAGCTTAAATTCCGGGACAGCCCGAAATTCACCCCTCCACTTT. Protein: CASSLNSGTARNSPLHF. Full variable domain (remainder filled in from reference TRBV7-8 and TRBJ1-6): GAGVSQSPRYKVAKRGQDVALRCDPISGHVSLFWYQQALGQGPEFLTYFQNEAQLDKSGLPSDRFFAERPEGSVSTLKIQRTQQEDSAVYLCASSLNSGTARNSPLHFGNGTRLTVT.

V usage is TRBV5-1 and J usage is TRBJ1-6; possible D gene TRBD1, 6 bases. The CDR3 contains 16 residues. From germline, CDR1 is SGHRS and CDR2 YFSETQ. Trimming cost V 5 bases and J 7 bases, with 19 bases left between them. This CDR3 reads CASRLAPDRLNSPLHF. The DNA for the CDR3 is TGCGCCAGCAGACTGGCCCCCGACAGGCTGAATTCACCCCTCCACTTT.

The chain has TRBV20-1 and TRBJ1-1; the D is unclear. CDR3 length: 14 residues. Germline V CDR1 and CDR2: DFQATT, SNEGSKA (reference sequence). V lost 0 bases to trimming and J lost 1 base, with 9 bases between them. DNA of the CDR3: TGCAGTGCTAGAGACTCCAACACGAACACTGAAGCTTTCTTT. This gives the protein CSARDSNTNTEAFF.

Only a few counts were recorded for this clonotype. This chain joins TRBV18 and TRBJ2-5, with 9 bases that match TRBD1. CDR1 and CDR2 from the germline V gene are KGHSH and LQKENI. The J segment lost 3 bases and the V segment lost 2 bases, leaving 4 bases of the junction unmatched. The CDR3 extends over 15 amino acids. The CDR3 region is CASSPLRQGEETQYF. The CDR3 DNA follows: TGTGCCAGCTCACCATTGAGACAGGGGGAAGAGACCCAGTACTTC.

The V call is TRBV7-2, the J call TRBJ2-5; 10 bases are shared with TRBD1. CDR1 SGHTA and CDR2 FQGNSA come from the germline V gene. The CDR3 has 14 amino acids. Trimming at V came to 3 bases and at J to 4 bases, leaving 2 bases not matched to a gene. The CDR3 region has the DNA TGTGCCAGCAGCTTTGGGACAGGGGTAGAGACCCAGTACTTC. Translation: CASSFGTGVETQYF.

The CDR3 loop reads CASSPPRTGEETQYF. The CDR3 coding sequence is TGTGCCAGCAGCCCACCCCGGACAGGGGAAGAGACCCAGTACTTC. The chain couples TRBV7-9 to TRBJ2-5; TRBD1 aligns across 9 bases. The CDR3 contains 15 residues. J was trimmed by 3 bases and V by 5 bases; bases with no gene match: 7. The germline CDR1 and CDR2 sequences are SEHNR and FQNEAQ (reference sequence).

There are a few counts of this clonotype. In DNA form, the CDR3 reads TGTGCCAGCAGTTTTGGAGGGCATGGAGATACGCAGTATTTT. Protein sequence: CASSFGGHGDTQYF. The chain joins TRBV12-3 or TRBV12-4 to TRBJ2-3, with D perhaps matching TRBD2 (6 bases). The V and J ends lost 3 bases and 5 bases respectively, with 12 bases between them. The CDR3 runs to 14 residues.

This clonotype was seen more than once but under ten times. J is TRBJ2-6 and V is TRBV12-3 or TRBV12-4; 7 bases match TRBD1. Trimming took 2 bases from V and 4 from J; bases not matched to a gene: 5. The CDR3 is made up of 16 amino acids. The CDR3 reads CASSLTTGVGANVLTF. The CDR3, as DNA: TGTGCCAGCAGTTTAACCACAGGGGTCGGGGCCAACGTCCTGACTTTC.

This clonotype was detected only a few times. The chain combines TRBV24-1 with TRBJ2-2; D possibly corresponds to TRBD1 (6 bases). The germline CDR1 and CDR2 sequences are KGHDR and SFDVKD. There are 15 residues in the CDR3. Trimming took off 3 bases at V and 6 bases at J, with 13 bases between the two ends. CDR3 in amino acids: CATSDRNRAAGELFF. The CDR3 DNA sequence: TGTGCCACCAGTGATCGGAACAGGGCGGCCGGGGAGCTGTTTTTT.

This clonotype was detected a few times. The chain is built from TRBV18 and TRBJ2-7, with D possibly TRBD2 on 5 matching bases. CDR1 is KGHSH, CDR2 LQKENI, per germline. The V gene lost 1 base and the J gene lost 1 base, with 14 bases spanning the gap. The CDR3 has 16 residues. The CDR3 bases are TGTGCCAGCTCACCACGGACTGAGGGCCCTTCCTACGAGCAGTACTTC. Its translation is CASSPRTEGPSYEQYF.

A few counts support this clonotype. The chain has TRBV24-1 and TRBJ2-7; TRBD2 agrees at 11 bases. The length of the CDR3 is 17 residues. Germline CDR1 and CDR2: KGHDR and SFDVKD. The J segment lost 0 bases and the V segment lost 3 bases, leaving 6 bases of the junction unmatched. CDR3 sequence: CATSDPGTSGASYEQYF. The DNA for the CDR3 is TGTGCCACCAGTGATCCCGGGACTAGCGGCGCCTCCTACGAGCAGTACTTC.

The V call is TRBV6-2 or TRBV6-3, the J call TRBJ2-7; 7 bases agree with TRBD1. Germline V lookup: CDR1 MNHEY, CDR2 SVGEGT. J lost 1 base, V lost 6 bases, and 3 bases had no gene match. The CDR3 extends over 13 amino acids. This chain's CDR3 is CASRKGASYEQYF. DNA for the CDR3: TGTGCCAGCAGAAAGGGGGCTTCCTACGAGCAGTACTTC.

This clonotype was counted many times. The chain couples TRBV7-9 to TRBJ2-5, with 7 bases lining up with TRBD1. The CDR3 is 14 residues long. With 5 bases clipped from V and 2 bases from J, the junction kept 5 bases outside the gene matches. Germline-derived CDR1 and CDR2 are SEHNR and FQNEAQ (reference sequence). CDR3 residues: CASSRGQTQETQYF. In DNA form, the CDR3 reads TGTGCCAGCAGCCGGGGACAGACTCAAGAGACCCAGTACTTC.

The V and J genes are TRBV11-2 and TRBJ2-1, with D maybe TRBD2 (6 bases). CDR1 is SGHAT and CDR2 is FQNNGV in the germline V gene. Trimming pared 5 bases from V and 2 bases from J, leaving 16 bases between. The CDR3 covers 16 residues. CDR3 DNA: TGTGCCAGCAGCGCCTGGGGTAGCGGTGCCTACAATGAGCAGTTCTTC. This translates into CASSAWGSGAYNEQFF.

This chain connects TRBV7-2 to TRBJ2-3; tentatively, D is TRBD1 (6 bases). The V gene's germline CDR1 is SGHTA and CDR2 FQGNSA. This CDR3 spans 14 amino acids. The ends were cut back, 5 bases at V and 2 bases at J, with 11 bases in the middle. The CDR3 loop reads CASSRRQATDTQYF. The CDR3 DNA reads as TGTGCCAGCAGCCGACGACAGGCCACAGATACGCAGTATTTT. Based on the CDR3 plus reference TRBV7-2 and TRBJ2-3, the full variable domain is GAGVSQSPSNKVTEKGKDVELRCDPISGHTALYWYRQSLGQGLEFLIYFQGNSAPDKSGLPSDRFSAERTGGSVSTLTIQRTQQEDSAVYLCASSRRQATDTQYFGPGTRLTVL.

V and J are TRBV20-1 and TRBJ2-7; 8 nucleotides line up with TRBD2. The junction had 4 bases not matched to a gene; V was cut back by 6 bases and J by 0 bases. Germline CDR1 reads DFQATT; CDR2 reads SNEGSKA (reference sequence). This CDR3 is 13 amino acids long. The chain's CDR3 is CSAKRGSSYEQYF. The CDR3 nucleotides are TGCAGTGCCAAGCGGGGGAGCTCCTACGAGCAGTACTTC.

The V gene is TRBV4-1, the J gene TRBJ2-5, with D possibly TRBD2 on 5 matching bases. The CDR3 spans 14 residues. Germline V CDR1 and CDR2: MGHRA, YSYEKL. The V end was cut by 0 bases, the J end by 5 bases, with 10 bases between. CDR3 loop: CASSQERVLETQYF. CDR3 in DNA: TGCGCCAGCAGCCAAGAGCGGGTATTGGAGACCCAGTACTTC.

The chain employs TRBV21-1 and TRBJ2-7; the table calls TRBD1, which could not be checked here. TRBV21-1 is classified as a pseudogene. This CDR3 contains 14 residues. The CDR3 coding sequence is TGTGCCAGAAAAGGGGCAGGGAGCTCCTACGAGCAGTACTTC. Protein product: CARKGAGSSYEQYF.

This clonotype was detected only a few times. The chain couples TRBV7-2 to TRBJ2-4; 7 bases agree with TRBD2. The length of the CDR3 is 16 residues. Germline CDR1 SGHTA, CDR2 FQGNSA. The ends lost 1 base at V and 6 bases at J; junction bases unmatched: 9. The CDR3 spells CASSLGRGTGGNIQYF. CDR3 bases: TGTGCCAGCAGCTTAGGGCGGGGGACGGGGGGAAACATTCAGTACTTC.